This entry concerns a single T cell receptor (beta chain). There are 16 residues in the CDR3. Germline V gene data show CDR1 as SGHTA and CDR2 as FQGNSA. The ends lost 3 bases at V and 1 base at J; junction bases unmatched: 5. The data were taken from a study of blood T cell repertoires in COVID-19. The overall study: The cDNA or gDNA used as material had been derived from T cells, B-cell-depleted T cells, or PBMCs.

Using immunoSEQ multiplex PCR, the repertoire was profiled, and TCRdb retains in-frame clones only, with some absent. The profile shows about 89,000 clones, 65% to 85% of them singletons. The chain uses TRBV7-2 and TRBJ2-2; 7 bases map to TRBD2. The sequenced sample consisted of peripheral blood. This receptor was taken from an older man with COVID-19, enrolled during active disease. In nucleotides, the CDR3 is TGTGCCAGCAGCTTCTCCGGGACTAAGAACACCGGGGAGCTGTTTTTT. It specifies CASSFSGTKNTGELFF. The full variable domain, its missing parts supplied by reference TRBV7-2 and TRBJ2-2, is GAGVSQSPSNKVTEKGKDVELRCDPISGHTALYWYRQSLGQGLEFLIYFQGNSAPDKSGLPSDRFSAERTGGSVSTLTIQRTQQEDSAVYLCASSFSGTKNTGELFFGEGSRLTVL.